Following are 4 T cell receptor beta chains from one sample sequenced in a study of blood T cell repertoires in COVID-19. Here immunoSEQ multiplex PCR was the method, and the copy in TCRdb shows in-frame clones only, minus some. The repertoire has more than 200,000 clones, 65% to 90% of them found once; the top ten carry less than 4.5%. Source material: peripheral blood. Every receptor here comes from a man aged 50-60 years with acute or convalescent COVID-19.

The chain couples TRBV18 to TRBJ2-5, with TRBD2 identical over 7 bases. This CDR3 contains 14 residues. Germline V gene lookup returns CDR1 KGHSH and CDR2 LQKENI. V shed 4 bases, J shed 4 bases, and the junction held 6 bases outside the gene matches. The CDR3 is CASSRNREGETQYF. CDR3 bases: TGTGCCAGCTCACGCAATAGGGAGGGAGAGACCCAGTACTTC.

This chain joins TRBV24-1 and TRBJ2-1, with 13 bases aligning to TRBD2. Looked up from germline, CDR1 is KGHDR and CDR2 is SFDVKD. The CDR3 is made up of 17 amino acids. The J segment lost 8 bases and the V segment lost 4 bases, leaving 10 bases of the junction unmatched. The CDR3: CATSDPKLAGGTDEQFF. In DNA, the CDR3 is TGTGCCACCAGTGACCCAAAACTAGCGGGGGGGACGGATGAGCAGTTCTTC.

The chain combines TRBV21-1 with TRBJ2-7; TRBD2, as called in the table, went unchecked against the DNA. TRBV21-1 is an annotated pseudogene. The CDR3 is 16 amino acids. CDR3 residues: CASSKRAAGPTYEQYF. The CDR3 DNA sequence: TGTGCCAGCAGCAAAAGAGCGGCAGGACCGACCTACGAGCAGTACTTC.

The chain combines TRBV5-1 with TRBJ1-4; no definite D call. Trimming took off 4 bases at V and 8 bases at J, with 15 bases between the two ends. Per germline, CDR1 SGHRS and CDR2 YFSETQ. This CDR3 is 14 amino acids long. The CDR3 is CASSEGSSSEKLFF. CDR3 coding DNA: TGCGCCAGCAGCGAGGGTTCGTCGAGCGAAAAACTGTTTTTT.